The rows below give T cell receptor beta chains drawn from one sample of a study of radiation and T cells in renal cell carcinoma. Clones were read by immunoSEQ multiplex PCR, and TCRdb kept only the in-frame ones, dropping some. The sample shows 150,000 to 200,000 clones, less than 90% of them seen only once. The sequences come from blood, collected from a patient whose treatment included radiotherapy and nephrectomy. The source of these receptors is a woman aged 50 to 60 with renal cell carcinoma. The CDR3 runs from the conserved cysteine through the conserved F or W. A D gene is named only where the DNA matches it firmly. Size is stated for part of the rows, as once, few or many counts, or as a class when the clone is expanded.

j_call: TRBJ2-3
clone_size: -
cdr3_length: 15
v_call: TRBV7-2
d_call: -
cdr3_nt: TGTGCCAGCAGCTTAGGGACAGCAGACACAGATACGCAGTATTTT
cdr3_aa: CASSLGTADTDTQYF

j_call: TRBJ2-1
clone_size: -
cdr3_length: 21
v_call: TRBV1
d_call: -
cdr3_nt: TGCACCAGCGGCCACCCACCCCCGGGACTAGCGGGGGGAGTCTCCTACAATGAGCAGTTCTTC
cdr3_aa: CTSGHPPPGLAGGVSYNEQFF

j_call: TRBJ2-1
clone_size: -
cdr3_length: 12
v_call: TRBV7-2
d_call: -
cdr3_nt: TGTGCCAGCAGCTTAGAGAGGGGACAGCAGTTCTTC
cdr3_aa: CASSLERGQQFF

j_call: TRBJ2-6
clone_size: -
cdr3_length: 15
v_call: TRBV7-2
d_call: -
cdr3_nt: TGTGCCAGCAGCTTAGGGCTTTCTGGGGCCAACGTCCTGACTTTC
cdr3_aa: CASSLGLSGANVLTF

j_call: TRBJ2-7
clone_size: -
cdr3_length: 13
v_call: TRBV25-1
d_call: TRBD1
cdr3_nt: TGTGCCAGCAGTGATGGACAGGCCTACGAGCAGTACTTC
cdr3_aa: CASSDGQAYEQYF

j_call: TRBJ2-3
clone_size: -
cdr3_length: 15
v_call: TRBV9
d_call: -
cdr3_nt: TGTGCCAGCAGCGTAGATCAGGGGCCGGTAGATACGCAGTATTTT
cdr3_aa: CASSVDQGPVDTQYF

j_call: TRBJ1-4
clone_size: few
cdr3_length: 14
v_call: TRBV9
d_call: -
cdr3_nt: TGTGCCAGCAGCGAGGGGACAACTAATGAAAAACTGTTTTTT
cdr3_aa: CASSEGTTNEKLFF

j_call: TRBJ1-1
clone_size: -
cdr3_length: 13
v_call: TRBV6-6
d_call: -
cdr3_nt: TGTGCCAGCAGTGCTCAGAGTTTCACTGAAGCTTTCTTT
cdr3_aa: CASSAQSFTEAFF

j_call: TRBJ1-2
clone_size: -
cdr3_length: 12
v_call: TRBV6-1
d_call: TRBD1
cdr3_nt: TGTGCCAGCAGGGCCGGACAGGGTGGCTACACCTTC
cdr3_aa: CASRAGQGGYTF

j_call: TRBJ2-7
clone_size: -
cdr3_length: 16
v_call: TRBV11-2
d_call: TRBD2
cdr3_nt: TGTGCCAGCAGCTTAGATATGATATCGGGGGGATACGAGCAGTACTTC
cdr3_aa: CASSLDMISGGYEQYF

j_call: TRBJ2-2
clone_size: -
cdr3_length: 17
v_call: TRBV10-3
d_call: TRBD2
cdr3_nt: TGTGCCATCAGTGATCCGGGACTACCCCTGAACACCGGGGAGCTGTTTTTT
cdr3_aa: CAISDPGLPLNTGELFF

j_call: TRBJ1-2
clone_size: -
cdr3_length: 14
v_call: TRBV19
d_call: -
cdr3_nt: TGTGCCTCAGCGTTTGGGGGTTTCCCAAATGGCTACACCTTC
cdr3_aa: CASAFGGFPNGYTF

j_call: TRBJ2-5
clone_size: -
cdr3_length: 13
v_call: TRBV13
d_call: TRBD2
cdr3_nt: TGTGCCAGCAGCCCCAGGGAGGGGGAGACCCAGTACTTC
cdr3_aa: CASSPREGETQYF

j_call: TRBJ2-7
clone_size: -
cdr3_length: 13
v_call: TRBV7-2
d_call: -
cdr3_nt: TGTGCCAGCAGCCGAACAGGGCTCTACGAGCAGTACTTC
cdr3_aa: CASSRTGLYEQYF

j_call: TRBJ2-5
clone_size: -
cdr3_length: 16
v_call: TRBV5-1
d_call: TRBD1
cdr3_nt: TGCGCCAGCAGTTCAGGACAGGGAATTGGTCGAGAGACCCAGTACTTC
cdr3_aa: CASSSGQGIGRETQYF

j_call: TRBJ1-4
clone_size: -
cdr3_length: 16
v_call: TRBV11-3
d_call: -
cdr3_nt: TGTGCCAGCAGCCATAAGCCCACTGGATCTAATGAAAAACTGTTTTTT
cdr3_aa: CASSHKPTGSNEKLFF

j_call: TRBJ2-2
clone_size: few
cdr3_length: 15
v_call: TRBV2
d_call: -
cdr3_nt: TGTGCCAGCAGTGTTCAGGGGTTGGACGCCGGGGAGCTGTTTTTT
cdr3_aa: CASSVQGLDAGELFF

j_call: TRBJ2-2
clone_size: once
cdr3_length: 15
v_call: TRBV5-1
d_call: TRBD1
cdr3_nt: TGCGCCAGTACAGGGGGCGAACTAAACACCGGGGAGCTGTTTTTT
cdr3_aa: CASTGGELNTGELFF

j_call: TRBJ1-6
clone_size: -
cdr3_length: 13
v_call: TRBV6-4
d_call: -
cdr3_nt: TGTGCCAGCAGTGGGCCGGGAGGATCACCCCTCCACTTT
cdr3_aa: CASSGPGGSPLHF

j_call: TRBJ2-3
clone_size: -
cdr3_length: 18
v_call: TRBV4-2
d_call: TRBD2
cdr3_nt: TGTGCCAGCAGCCAAGGGTCCGGCGGGGGGGCGGGTACAGATACGCAGTATTTT
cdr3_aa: CASSQGSGGGAGTDTQYF

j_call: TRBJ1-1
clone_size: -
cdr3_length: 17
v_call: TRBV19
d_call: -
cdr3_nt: TGTGCCAGTAGTATAAGCCCGTACAGAAACTTGAACACTGAAGCTTTCTTT
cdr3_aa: CASSISPYRNLNTEAFF

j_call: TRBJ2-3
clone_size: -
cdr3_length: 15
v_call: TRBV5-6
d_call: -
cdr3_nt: TGTGCCAGCAGCCAAGGACAGCGGGGTGCTAATACGCAGTATTTT
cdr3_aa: CASSQGQRGANTQYF

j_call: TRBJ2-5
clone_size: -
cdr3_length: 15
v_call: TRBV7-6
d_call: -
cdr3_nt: TGTGCCAGCAGCTTAGTGGCTGTTCCTCAAGAGACCCAGTACTTC
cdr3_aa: CASSLVAVPQETQYF

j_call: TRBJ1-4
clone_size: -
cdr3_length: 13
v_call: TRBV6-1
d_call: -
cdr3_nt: TGTGCCAGCAGTCCTTCCGTTAATGAAAAACTGTTTTTT
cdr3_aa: CASSPSVNEKLFF